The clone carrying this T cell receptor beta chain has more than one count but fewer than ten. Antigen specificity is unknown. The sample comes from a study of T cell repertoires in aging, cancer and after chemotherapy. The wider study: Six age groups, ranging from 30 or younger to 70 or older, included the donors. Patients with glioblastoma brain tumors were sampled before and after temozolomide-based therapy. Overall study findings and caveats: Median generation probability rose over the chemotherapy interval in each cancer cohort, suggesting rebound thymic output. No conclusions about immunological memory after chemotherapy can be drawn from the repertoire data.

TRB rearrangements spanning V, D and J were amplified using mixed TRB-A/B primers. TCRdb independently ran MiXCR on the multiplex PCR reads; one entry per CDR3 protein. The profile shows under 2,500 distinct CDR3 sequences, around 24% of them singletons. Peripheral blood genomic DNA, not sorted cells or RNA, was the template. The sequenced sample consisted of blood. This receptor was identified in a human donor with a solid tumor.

CDR3 DNA: TGTGCCAGCAGCCCGAACAGGGGATTGAACACTGAAGCTTTCTTT. Amino acids: CASSPNRGLNTEAFF. The chain carries TRBV7-2 and TRBJ1-1; TRBD1 aligns across 7 bases. The CDR3 covers 15 residues. V dropped 5 bases and J dropped 0; count of bases not matched to a gene: 6. Germline assignment: CDR1 SGHTA and CDR2 FQGNSA.